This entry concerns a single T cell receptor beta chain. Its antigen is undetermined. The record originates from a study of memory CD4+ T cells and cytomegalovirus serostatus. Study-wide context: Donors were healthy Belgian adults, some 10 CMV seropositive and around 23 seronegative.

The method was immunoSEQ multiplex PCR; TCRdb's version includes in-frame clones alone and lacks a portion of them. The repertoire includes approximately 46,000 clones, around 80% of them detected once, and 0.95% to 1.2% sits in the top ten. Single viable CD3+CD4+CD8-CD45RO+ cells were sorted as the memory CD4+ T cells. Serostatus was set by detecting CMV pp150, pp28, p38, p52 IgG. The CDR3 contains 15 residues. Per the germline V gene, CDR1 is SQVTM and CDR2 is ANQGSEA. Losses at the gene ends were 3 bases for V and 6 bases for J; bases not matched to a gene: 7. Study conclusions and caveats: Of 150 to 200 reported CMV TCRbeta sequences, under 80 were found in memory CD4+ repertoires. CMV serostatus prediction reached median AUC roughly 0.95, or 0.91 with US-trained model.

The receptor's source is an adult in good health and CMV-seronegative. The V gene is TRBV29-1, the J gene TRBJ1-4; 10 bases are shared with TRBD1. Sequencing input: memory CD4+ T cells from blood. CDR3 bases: TGCAGCGTTGAGAGCATTGGGACAGGGGATGAAAAACTGTTTTTT. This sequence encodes CSVESIGTGDEKLFF.